The clone carrying this TCR beta chain has more than one count but fewer than ten. This sample was taken from a study of blood T cells in healthy people across ages. Sample-barcoded 5' priming and a J-beta primer mix drove a second PCR of 7 to 11 cycles. Per sample, CDR3-containing paired-end reads numbered at least 2.5 million. TCRdb used MiXCR to reprocess the 5' RACE reads, holding one entry per CDR3 protein. In the table there are about 640,000 distinct CDR3 sequences, approximately 30% of which are singletons. The ends were cut back, 3 bases at V and 3 bases at J, with 12 bases in the middle. The germline gives CDR1 KGHSH, CDR2 LQKENI. There are 15 residues in the CDR3.

This chain joins TRBV18 and TRBJ2-1; D is uncertain. The sample comprised blood. This sequence was found in an elderly woman in good health. The CDR3 spells CASSPRSQSYNEQFF. The CDR3 nucleotides read TGTGCCAGCTCACCCAGGTCCCAGAGCTACAATGAGCAGTTCTTC.